The 15 T cell receptor beta chains presented below share a single source sample, sequenced in a study of T cell changes during pregnancy in multiple sclerosis. The repertoire was sequenced with immunoSEQ multiplex PCR; TCRdb's copy has only in-frame clones and lacks some. The data contain roughly 58,000 clones, 94% of them seen just once; the ten biggest clones take up less than 4.5%. The starting material was CD8+ T cells from peripheral blood mononuclear cells, obtained in the third trimester of pregnancy. The receptors derive from a female donor with multiple sclerosis, enrolled in a pregnancy study.

The rearrangement links TRBV9 to TRBJ2-5; 8 bases agree with TRBD2. The germline V gene has CDR1 SGDLS and CDR2 YYNGEE. The CDR3 spans 15 residues. The trim removed 4 bases at V and 5 bases at J, leaving 10 bases unmatched. CDR3 amino acids: CASSPRGSGMETQYF. CDR3 nucleotide sequence: TGTGCCAGCAGCCCCCGGGGTAGCGGGATGGAGACCCAGTACTTC.

CDR3 in DNA: TGTGCCAGCAGTTCCGACAGCTCCTACGAGCAGTACTTC. This sequence encodes CASSSDSSYEQYF. This chain joins TRBV6-5 and TRBJ2-7, with D possibly matching TRBD1 (5 bases). Germline assignment: CDR1 MNHEY and CDR2 SVGAGI. The V end was cut by 4 bases, the J end by 0 bases, with 7 bases between. This CDR3 spans 13 amino acids.

The V and J genes are TRBV28 and TRBJ2-1, with D maybe TRBD1 (6 bases). V was clipped by 6 bases and J by 4 bases, with 16 bases between them. Germline-derived CDR1 and CDR2 are MDHEN and SYDVKM. This CDR3 spans 15 amino acids. CDR3 sequence: CASRATGNLYNEQFF. CDR3 in DNA: TGTGCCAGCAGGGCTACAGGGAACCTATACAATGAGCAGTTCTTC.

This clone was seen once. The CDR3 sequence is CASSRHSSNNEQFF. The CDR3 DNA is TGTGCCAGCAGTCGCCACTCTTCTAACAATGAGCAGTTCTTC. The chain joins TRBV27 to TRBJ2-1; D gene uncertain. The germline CDR1 and CDR2 sequences are MNHEY and SMNVEV (reference sequence). V dropped 5 bases and J dropped 5 bases, with 13 bases sitting between them. This CDR3 region has 14 residues.

The chain couples TRBV9 to TRBJ1-5, with TRBD1 matching 7 bases. Germline-derived CDR1 and CDR2 are SGDLS and YYNGEE. This CDR3 region has 14 residues. With 0 bases clipped from V and 6 bases from J, the junction kept 3 bases outside the gene matches. The DNA of the CDR3 is TGTGCCAGCAGCGTAGCGTCAGGGGGTCAGCCCCAGCATTTT. It is translated as CASSVASGGQPQHF.

The chain carries TRBV9 and TRBJ2-7; tentatively, D is TRBD2 (6 bases). V shed 0 bases and J shed 5 bases, with 12 bases lying between them. Per the germline V gene, CDR1 is SGDLS and CDR2 is YYNGEE. This CDR3 spans 14 amino acids. The CDR3 nucleotides are TGTGCCAGCAGCGTAGGTGGGGGGACCCACGAGCAGTACTTC. Translation: CASSVGGGTHEQYF.

This clone has just one count. CDR3 DNA: TGTGCCAGCAGTACACAGGGGAACTATGGCTACACCTTC. This encodes CASSTQGNYGYTF. The V gene is TRBV25-1, the J gene TRBJ1-2; 7 bases fit TRBD1. There are 13 residues in the CDR3. Germline CDR1 and CDR2: MGHDK and SYGVNS. V lost 5 bases and J lost 2; bases outside the gene matches: 2.

The chain recombines TRBV29-1 with TRBJ2-2, with a tentative D call TRBD2 (6 bases). This CDR3 contains 13 residues. V gave up 7 bases and J gave up 4 bases, with 13 bases separating them. The V gene's germline CDR1 is SQVTM and CDR2 ANQGSEA. The DNA for the CDR3 is TGCAGCGGGGTGGGGGAGGCCACCGGGGAGCTGTTTTTT. Amino acid sequence: CSGVGEATGELFF.

Here the CDR3 reads CASSHTKLPGLGISRDEQYF. CDR3 nucleotides: TGTGCCAGCAGCCACACCAAACTTCCGGGACTAGGAATTTCTCGCGACGAGCAGTACTTC. The rearrangement joins TRBV4-2 to TRBJ2-7, with 8 bases lining up with TRBD2. The CDR3 length is 20 residues. Germline CDR1 LGHNA, CDR2 YNFKEQ. Germline trimming cut 3 bases from V and 5 bases from J; bases unmatched to any gene: 24.

The chain carries TRBV7-3 and TRBJ1-1; D not certain. CDR3 length equals 13 residues. Germline CDR1 is SGHTA and CDR2 is FQGTGA. V shed 2 bases and J shed 5 bases, with 9 bases lying between them. In DNA, the CDR3 is TGTGCCAGCAGCTTATCTGGAGGGACTGAAGCTTTCTTT. It codes for CASSLSGGTEAFF.

J is TRBJ1-2 and V is TRBV6-5; 9 positions match TRBD1. The junction had 6 bases not matched to a gene; V was cut back by 5 bases and J by 8 bases. The germline V gene has CDR1 MNHEY and CDR2 SVGAGI. CDR3 length: 13 residues. The CDR3 DNA reads TGTGCCAGCAGTCACCACAGGGGGCGAGGCTACACCTTC. It codes for CASSHHRGRGYTF.

The rearrangement uses TRBV6-1 and TRBJ2-1, with 7 bases lining up with TRBD2. Trimming removed 8 bases from V and 0 bases from J; junction bases left unmatched: 4. Germline V lookup: CDR1 MNHNS, CDR2 SASEGT. This CDR3 is built from 14 residues. DNA of the CDR3: TGTGCCAGCGATACTAGCGCCTCCTACAATGAGCAGTTCTTC. It yields the protein CASDTSASYNEQFF.

This clone has only a few counts. This chain joins TRBV9 and TRBJ1-1; 7 nucleotides match TRBD1. V lost 4 bases, J lost 11 bases, and 5 bases stayed unmatched. Germline V lookup: CDR1 SGDLS, CDR2 YYNGEE. There are 11 residues in the CDR3. The CDR3 bases are TGTGCCAGCAGCCCCGGGACAGAGGCTTTCTTT. Translating gives CASSPGTEAFF. The full variable domain, completed using reference TRBV9 and TRBJ1-1, is DSGVTQTPKHLITATGQRVTLRCSPRSGDLSVYWYQQSLDQGLQFLIQYYNGEERAKGNILERFSAQQFPDLHSELNLSSLELGDSALYFCASSPGTEAFFGQGTRLTVV.

The chain carries TRBV4-1 and TRBJ2-1; 13 bases line up with TRBD2. Germline trimming cut 1 base from V and 5 bases from J; bases unmatched to any gene: 5. The CDR3 is 17 amino acids. Germline CDR1 is MGHRA and CDR2 is YSYEKL. CDR3 nucleotides: TGCGCCAGCAGCCAAGTACTAGCGGGAGGGCCTCACAATGAGCAGTTCTTC. Amino acids: CASSQVLAGGPHNEQFF.

The chain employs TRBV19 and TRBJ2-7; D remains unclear. The length of the CDR3 is 13 residues. CDR1 LNHDA and CDR2 SQIVND come from the germline V gene (reference sequence). The V end was cut by 1 base, the J end by 1 base, with 5 bases between. The CDR3 DNA reads as TGTGCCAGTAGTATAGGTTCATCCTACGAGCAGTACTTC. Protein product: CASSIGSSYEQYF.